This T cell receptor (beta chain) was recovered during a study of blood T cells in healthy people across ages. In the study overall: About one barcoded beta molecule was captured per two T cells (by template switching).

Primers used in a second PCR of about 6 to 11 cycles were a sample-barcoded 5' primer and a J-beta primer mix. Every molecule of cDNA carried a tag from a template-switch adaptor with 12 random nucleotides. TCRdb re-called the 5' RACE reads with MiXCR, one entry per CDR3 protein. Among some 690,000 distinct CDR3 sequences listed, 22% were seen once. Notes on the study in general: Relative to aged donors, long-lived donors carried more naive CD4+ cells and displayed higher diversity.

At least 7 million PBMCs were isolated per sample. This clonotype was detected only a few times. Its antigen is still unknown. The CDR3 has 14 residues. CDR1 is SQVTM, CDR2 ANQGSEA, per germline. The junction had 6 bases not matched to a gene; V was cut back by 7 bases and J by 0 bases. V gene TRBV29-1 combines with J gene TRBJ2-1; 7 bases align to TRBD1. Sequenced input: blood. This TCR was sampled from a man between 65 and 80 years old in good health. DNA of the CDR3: TGCAGCGCACTTGACAGGGACTCCTACAATGAGCAGTTCTTC. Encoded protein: CSALDRDSYNEQFF.